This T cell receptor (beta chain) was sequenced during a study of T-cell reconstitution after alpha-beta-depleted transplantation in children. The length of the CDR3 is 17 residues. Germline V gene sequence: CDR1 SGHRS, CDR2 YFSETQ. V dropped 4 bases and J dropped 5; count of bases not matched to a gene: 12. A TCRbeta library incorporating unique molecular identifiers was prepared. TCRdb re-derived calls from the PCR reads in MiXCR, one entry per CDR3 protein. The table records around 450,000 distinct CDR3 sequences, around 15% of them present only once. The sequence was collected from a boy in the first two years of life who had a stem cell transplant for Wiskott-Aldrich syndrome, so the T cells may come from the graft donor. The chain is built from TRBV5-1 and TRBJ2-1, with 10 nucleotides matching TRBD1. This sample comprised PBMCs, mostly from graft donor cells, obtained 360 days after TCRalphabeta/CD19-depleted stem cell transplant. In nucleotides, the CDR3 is TGCGCCAGCAGCCGCCAAGACGGGGACAGGGGCGACAATGAGCAGTTCTTC. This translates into CASSRQDGDRGDNEQFF. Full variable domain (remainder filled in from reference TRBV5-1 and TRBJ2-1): KAGVTQTPRYLIKTRGQQVTLSCSPISGHRSVSWYQQTPGQGLQFLFEYFSETQRNKGNFPGRFSGRQFSNSRSEMNVSTLELGDSALYLCASSRQDGDRGDNEQFFGPGTRLTVL.